This T cell receptor (beta chain) was sequenced for a study of T cell repertoires in cytomegalovirus infection. Overall study context: Based on public TCR beta signatures, there were indications of CMV infection and of a matching HLA type.

Concerning this clonotype itself: Its antigen is unknown.

V dropped 0 bases and J dropped 1 base, with 7 bases sitting between them. Germline V gives CDR1 LGHDT, CDR2 YNNKEL (reference sequence). CDR3 length: 15 amino acids. Whole-study results and caveats: In two of eight donors, the top clonotype was HLA-C-restricted CMV-specific. Cumulative public TCR beta family frequency identified carriers of CMV plus the relevant HLA.

Via MiXCR, TCRdb re-called the reads, giving one row per CDR3 protein. The sample records approximately 130,000 distinct CDR3 sequences, roughly 9% being singletons. The TCR originated in a human donor in good health (CMV status not recorded). Some clones in this sample may be carry-over from other donors' samples. The V gene is TRBV3-1, the J gene TRBJ2-1, with D maybe TRBD2 (5 bases). Sample: PBMCs. CDR3 region: CASSQEGGSYNEQFF. The CDR3, as DNA: TGTGCCAGCAGCCAAGAAGGAGGTTCCTACAATGAGCAGTTCTTC.